This TCR beta chain comes out of a study of radiotherapy plus CTLA-4 blockade in lung cancer. V was shortened by 4 bases and J by 4 bases, with 10 bases between the two germline ends. This CDR3 spans 13 amino acids. The germline V gene encodes CDR1 SGHRS and CDR2 YFSETQ. Note on this clone: Its target is unknown.

Study-level results: Best predicting response, reportedly, were early blood T cell clone dynamics, with interferon-beta.

With ipilimumab providing CTLA-4 blockade, focal radiation was administered to patients who had chemo-refractory metastatic non-small-cell lung cancer. Libraries were prepared by immunoSEQ multiplex PCR; TCRdb keeps only in-frame clonotypes and omits some of them. The sample yields roughly 97,000 clones, approximately 72% seen once. This clonotype was sampled from a human donor with non-small cell lung cancer who had a partial response to radiotherapy plus ipilimumab. Some clones in this sample may be carry-over from other donors' samples. This specimen consisted of peripheral blood, obtained from a patient treated with radiotherapy plus ipilimumab. The chain employs TRBV5-1 and TRBJ2-3; D gene ambiguous. CDR3 DNA: TGCGCCAGCAGCGTTGAGGCGGCAGATACGCAGTATTTT. Translating it yields CASSVEAADTQYF.